The 24 T cell receptor beta chains reported below all come from one sample, sequenced in a study of CD8 T cells in Susac syndrome. The RNA input was about 0.5 to 1 ug, and it was reverse transcribed with random hexamers. TCRdb re-analysed the immunoSEQ multiplex PCR reads in MiXCR, keeping a single row per CDR3 protein. This sample has 25,000 to 30,000 distinct CDR3 sequences, with approximately 94% found just once. The material sequenced was CD8+ T cells from PBMCs. The receptors originated from a human donor in good health.

The V and J genes are TRBV7-2 and TRBJ2-4; D may be TRBD2 (5 bases). This CDR3 region has 15 residues. Germline V gene sequence: CDR1 SGHTA, CDR2 FQGNSA. Trimming took off 5 bases at V and 0 bases at J, with 11 bases between the two ends. CDR3 sequence reads: CASSARVLAKNIQYF. DNA of the CDR3: TGTGCCAGCAGCGCGAGGGTACTAGCCAAAAACATTCAGTACTTC. Based on the CDR3 plus reference TRBV7-2 and TRBJ2-4, the full variable domain is GAGVSQSPSNKVTEKGKDVELRCDPISGHTALYWYRQSLGQGLEFLIYFQGNSAPDKSGLPSDRFSAERTGGSVSTLTIQRTQQEDSAVYLCASSARVLAKNIQYFGAGTRLSVL.

The table lists this clonotype with a count of one. The chain recombines TRBV5-1 with TRBJ2-7; 8 nucleotides match TRBD1. Per the germline V gene, CDR1 is SGHRS and CDR2 is YFSETQ. The CDR3 is 16 residues long. After removal of 2 bases from V and 6 bases from J, the junction contained 13 bases not matched to a gene. The CDR3 sequence: CASSFYQGAGLIEQYF. In DNA form, the CDR3 reads TGCGCCAGCAGCTTCTATCAGGGGGCAGGGCTGATCGAGCAGTACTTC.

The CDR3 is CAIRYGGNTEAFF. The CDR3 region has the DNA TGTGCCATCAGGTATGGGGGAAACACTGAAGCTTTCTTT. The genes are TRBV10-3 and TRBJ1-1; tentative D call: TRBD1 (5 bases). The CDR3 length is 13 residues. V was clipped by 6 bases and J by 2 bases, with 10 bases between them. Germline-derived CDR1 and CDR2 are ENHRY and SYGVKD.

The chain's CDR3 is CSAPPGSGSYNEQFF. The CDR3 bases are TGCAGTGCTCCCCCTGGTTCTGGCTCCTACAATGAGCAGTTCTTC. This sequence joins TRBV20-1 and TRBJ2-1; D gene unclear. V was pared by 5 bases and J by 0 bases, with 14 bases between. The CDR3 totals 15 residues. Germline CDR1 and CDR2: DFQATT and SNEGSKA (reference sequence).

This chain connects TRBV9 to TRBJ1-2; D ambiguous. Germline-derived CDR1 and CDR2 are SGDLS and YYNGEE. The length of the CDR3 is 13 residues. V shed 3 bases and J shed 0 bases, with 6 bases lying between them. The CDR3 bases are TGTGCCAGCAGCGGCGGGGCTAACTATGGCTACACCTTC. Its protein is CASSGGANYGYTF.

The chain joins TRBV12-3 or TRBV12-4 to TRBJ1-2, with TRBD1 as a possible D gene (6 bases). The CDR3 has 15 residues. The V end was cut by 6 bases, the J end by 8 bases, with 22 bases between. CDR3 coding DNA: TGTGCCAGCAGACGAGGACAGTCCTTCGCCCTAGGCTACACCTTC. It specifies CASRRGQSFALGYTF.

This rearrangement joins TRBV3-1 to TRBJ2-3; 11 bases agree with TRBD2. The CDR3 extends over 16 amino acids. The ends lost 6 bases at V and 5 bases at J; junction bases unmatched: 10. Looked up from germline, CDR1 is LGHDT and CDR2 is YNNKEL (reference sequence). Here the CDR3 DNA reads TGTGCCAGCAGGGGTATGGCTAGCGGGGGGAAAGATACGCAGTATTTT. Amino acid sequence: CASRGMASGGKDTQYF.

V and J are TRBV27 and TRBJ1-1, with D possibly being TRBD1 (5 bases). V was shortened by 2 bases and J by 1 base, with 11 bases between the two germline ends. Germline CDR1 and CDR2: MNHEY and SMNVEV (reference sequence). This CDR3 has 15 residues. The CDR3 coding sequence is TGTGCCAGCAGTTTAGGGACGGCGGGGAACACTGAAGCTTTCTTT. Its translation: CASSLGTAGNTEAFF.

The chain employs TRBV29-1 and TRBJ1-1; 8 nucleotides agree with TRBD1. The CDR3 covers 14 residues. CDR1 is SQVTM and CDR2 is ANQGSEA in the germline V gene. Trimming cost V 5 bases and J 0 bases; bases outside gene matches: 5. CDR3 in amino acids: CSVRTGGLNTEAFF. The CDR3 DNA sequence: TGCAGCGTTCGAACAGGGGGTCTGAACACTGAAGCTTTCTTT.

V usage is TRBV13 and J usage is TRBJ1-5; D gene unclear. The length of the CDR3 is 14 residues. V shed 0 bases and J shed 5 bases, with 8 bases lying between them. Germline V lookup: CDR1 PRHDT, CDR2 FYEKMQ (reference sequence). The DNA of the CDR3 is TGTGCCAGCAGCTTAGGGTCAGGAGATCAGCCCCAGCATTTT. Amino acids: CASSLGSGDQPQHF.

The chain carries TRBV11-2 and TRBJ2-1; D gene unclear. The V end was cut by 5 bases, the J end by 8 bases, with 19 bases between. Germline V gene sequence: CDR1 SGHAT, CDR2 FQNNGV. The CDR3 totals 15 residues. CDR3 region: CASSPQLTRIHEQFF. The CDR3 DNA reads as TGTGCCAGCAGCCCTCAACTGACACGAATCCATGAGCAGTTCTTC.

This clonotype was detected once. CDR3 nucleotides: TGTGCCAGCAGAAAAATGCTTAACACTGAAGCTTTCTTT. As protein: CASRKMLNTEAFF. The chain links TRBV6-1 to TRBJ1-1; D remains unclear. The V and J ends lost 6 bases and 2 bases respectively, with 10 bases between them. Per the germline V gene, CDR1 is MNHNS and CDR2 is SASEGT. The CDR3 totals 13 residues.

The rearrangement uses TRBV6-5 and TRBJ1-5; 8 positions match TRBD1. The CDR3 has 12 amino acids. V was pared by 8 bases and J by 6 bases, with 3 bases of the junction left unmatched. CDR1 and CDR2 from the germline V gene are MNHEY and SVGAGI. The CDR3 DNA sequence: TGTGCCAGCGGACAGGGAGGTCAGCCCCAGCATTTT. Protein product: CASGQGGQPQHF.

This chain uses TRBV4-3 with TRBJ2-2; 9 bases align to TRBD2. This CDR3 has 17 amino acids. Trimming at V came to 0 bases and at J to 8 bases, leaving 10 bases not matched to a gene. CDR1 and CDR2 (germline): LGHNA, YSLEER. In nucleotides, the CDR3 is TGCGCCAGCAGCCAAGATTCCAGCGGGGGGAAGGCGGGGGAGCTGTTTTTT. Protein sequence: CASSQDSSGGKAGELFF.

The chain has TRBV3-1 and TRBJ1-1; 7 positions agree with TRBD1. The germline V gene has CDR1 LGHDT and CDR2 YNNKEL (reference sequence). This CDR3 spans 18 amino acids. Trimming removed 2 bases from V and 0 bases from J; junction bases left unmatched: 12. For the CDR3, the DNA is TGTGCCAGCAGCCAATTACCGAACAGGGGACCCATGAACACTGAAGCTTTCTTT. It codes for CASSQLPNRGPMNTEAFF.

The V gene is TRBV5-6, the J gene TRBJ1-5; D call uncertain. The germline V gene has CDR1 SGHDT and CDR2 YYEEEE. Trimming cost V 3 bases and J 4 bases, with 8 bases left between them. The CDR3 is made up of 13 amino acids. The CDR3 DNA reads as TGTGCCAGCAGCTCAGAAGGGAATCAGCCCCAGCATTTT. Protein: CASSSEGNQPQHF.

V and J are TRBV12-3 or TRBV12-4 and TRBJ2-5, with 8 bases matching TRBD1. The CDR3 is 17 amino acids. V lost 1 base and J lost 2; bases outside the gene matches: 9. CDR3 protein: CASSLDRPGGYQETQYF. The CDR3, as DNA: TGTGCCAGCAGTTTAGATCGGCCAGGGGGCTATCAAGAGACCCAGTACTTC.

The chain combines TRBV19 with TRBJ1-1; no definite D call. V lost 6 bases and J 0 bases, leaving 14 bases between the germline ends. The CDR3 runs to 15 residues. Germline V gives CDR1 LNHDA, CDR2 SQIVND (reference sequence). The CDR3 is CASRLRHPMNTEAFF. The CDR3 DNA follows: TGTGCCAGTAGGCTAAGGCACCCTATGAACACTGAAGCTTTCTTT.

The chain combines TRBV6-1 with TRBJ2-7, with 7 bases matching TRBD1. Germline-derived CDR1 and CDR2 are MNHNS and SASEGT. The CDR3 sequence is 14 residues long. With V trimmed by 8 bases and J by 3 bases, 10 bases remained unmatched. The CDR3 protein is CASQVKGTDYEQYF. The CDR3 bases are TGTGCCAGCCAAGTGAAAGGGACAGACTACGAGCAGTACTTC.

The chain joins TRBV6-2 or TRBV6-3 to TRBJ2-3, with D tentatively TRBD2 (6 bases). The CDR3 totals 14 residues. V was cut by 5 bases and J by 3 bases, with 12 bases left in between. Per germline, CDR1 MNHEY and CDR2 SVGEGT. The CDR3 protein is CASSRGDRTDTQYF. In nucleotides, the CDR3 is TGTGCCAGCAGTCGCGGGGATCGGACAGATACGCAGTATTTT.

This rearrangement joins TRBV6-5 to TRBJ2-7; D may be TRBD1 (6 bases). Trimming cost V 7 bases and J 5 bases, with 18 bases left between them. The CDR3 has 14 amino acids. Germline CDR1 and CDR2: MNHEY and SVGAGI. Here the CDR3 reads CASTSRSGENEQYF. CDR3 DNA: TGTGCCAGCACCTCGAGGTCAGGGGAGAACGAGCAGTACTTC.

The chain links TRBV20-1 to TRBJ1-4; D may be TRBD1 (6 bases). Germline values: CDR1 DFQATT, CDR2 SNEGSKA (reference sequence). CDR3 size: 14 residues. V was pared by 0 bases and J by 8 bases, with 13 bases between. The CDR3 DNA reads TGCAGTGCTAGAGATCCAGGGGTCGGCGAAAAACTGTTTTTT. It codes for CSARDPGVGEKLFF.

V and J are TRBV6-1 and TRBJ2-3; 9 nucleotides line up with TRBD2. Germline lookup yields CDR1 MNHNS and CDR2 SASEGT. V was clipped by 1 base and J by 5 bases; unmatched bases: 7. The CDR3 is made up of 16 amino acids. This chain's CDR3 is CASSEVGGGAIDTQYF. As DNA, the CDR3 is TGTGCCAGCAGTGAAGTGGGCGGGGGGGCCATAGATACGCAGTATTTT.

CDR3 protein: CASSLGRGLNGYTF. The DNA for the CDR3 is TGTGCCAGCAGCTTGGGCAGGGGGCTGAATGGCTACACCTTC. This chain links TRBV5-4 with TRBJ1-2, with TRBD1 matching over 8 bases. The CDR3 is 14 amino acids. Germline CDR1 and CDR2: SGHNT and YYREEE (reference sequence). V lost 0 bases to trimming and J lost 6 bases; unmatched junction nucleotides: 4.